The 11 T cell receptor beta chains below all came from one sample that was sequenced in a study of PD-L1 blockade in urothelial cancer. TCRdb's table, derived via immunoSEQ multiplex PCR, lists solely in-frame clones and lacks some. The sample holds roughly 120,000 clones, approximately 90% seen once. Time point of the sample: peripheral blood 6 weeks after treatment start. The sample was PBMCs, taken around atezolizumab (anti-PD-L1) treatment. These receptors all stem from a man aged 55 to 70 with urothelial cancer.

V usage is TRBV29-1 and J usage is TRBJ1-4; weak D call: TRBD1 (6 bases). The CDR3 covers 13 residues. Germline V gene lookup returns CDR1 SQVTM and CDR2 ANQGSEA. The V and J ends lost 4 bases and 8 bases respectively, with 14 bases between them. The CDR3 spells CSVGRQVNEKLFF. CDR3 nucleotides: TGCAGCGTTGGGAGACAGGTTAACGAAAAACTGTTTTTT.

The chain uses TRBV11-3 and TRBJ2-2, with TRBD2 matching 12 bases. The CDR3 is 17 amino acids. V lost 1 base and J lost 5; bases outside the gene matches: 5. CDR1 is SGHNT and CDR2 is YENEEA in the germline V gene. Here the CDR3 reads CASSLASGGAGTGELFF. In nucleotides, the CDR3 is TGTGCCAGCAGCTTAGCTAGCGGGGGGGCTGGTACCGGGGAGCTGTTTTTT.

The chain employs TRBV28 and TRBJ2-2, with D perhaps TRBD2 (6 bases). Germline V CDR1 and CDR2: MDHEN, SYDVKM. The CDR3 is made up of 14 amino acids. V lost 4 bases to trimming and J lost 9 bases, with 15 bases between them. The CDR3 spells CASSSPGTSRELFF. Written as DNA, the CDR3 is TGTGCCAGCAGTTCGCCCGGGACTTCCCGGGAGCTGTTTTTT.

This clone has a single count. V gene TRBV2 combines with J gene TRBJ1-2; TRBD1 is a possible D gene (6 bases). The CDR3 consists of 16 residues. V was clipped by 4 bases and J by 2 bases, with 17 bases between them. Germline CDR1 and CDR2: SNHLY and FYNNEI. CDR3 nucleotide sequence: TGTGCCAGCAGTGCGTGGGGGCCAGGTTCAAACTATGGCTACACCTTC. It translates to CASSAWGPGSNYGYTF.

The genes are TRBV5-1 and TRBJ1-1, with no clear D. The CDR3 length is 14 residues. V was cut by 0 bases and J by 3 bases, with 9 bases left in between. Germline V gene lookup returns CDR1 SGHRS and CDR2 YFSETQ. CDR3 residues: CASSLASGYTEAFF. The CDR3 nucleotides read TGCGCCAGCAGCTTGGCCTCGGGGTACACTGAAGCTTTCTTT.

The chain uses TRBV9 and TRBJ2-3; D is perhaps TRBD2 (7 bases). V was clipped by 4 bases and J by 2 bases, with 20 bases between them. The CDR3 loop spans 17 amino acids. Per the germline V gene, CDR1 is SGDLS and CDR2 is YYNGEE. This chain's CDR3 is CASSPSLAGAHTDTQYF. The DNA for the CDR3 is TGTGCCAGCAGCCCGTCCCTCGCGGGGGCCCACACAGATACGCAGTATTTT. The full variable domain, rest sourced from reference TRBV9 and TRBJ2-3, is DSGVTQTPKHLITATGQRVTLRCSPRSGDLSVYWYQQSLDQGLQFLIQYYNGEERAKGNILERFSAQQFPDLHSELNLSSLELGDSALYFCASSPSLAGAHTDTQYFGPGTRLTVL.

The chain combines TRBV28 with TRBJ1-3, with D uncertain. V shed 7 bases and J shed 3 bases, with 4 bases lying between them. Germline CDR1 and CDR2: MDHEN and SYDVKM. There are 11 residues in the CDR3. This CDR3 reads CASTRGNTIYF. The CDR3 DNA reads TGTGCCAGCACCCGTGGAAACACCATATATTTT.

The chain couples TRBV19 to TRBJ1-3; TRBD1 aligns across 7 bases. Germline CDR1 and CDR2: LNHDA and SQIVND (reference sequence). This CDR3 spans 17 amino acids. V was pared by 8 bases and J by 0 bases, with 13 bases of the junction left unmatched. Written as DNA, the CDR3 is TGTGCCAGTCGCAAACGGACAGGAACAGGCTCTGGAAACACCATATATTTT. Its translation is CASRKRTGTGSGNTIYF.

The chain recombines TRBV5-1 with TRBJ2-1; TRBD1 might be the D (6 bases). Trimming cost V 0 bases and J 5 bases, with 9 bases left between them. CDR1 and CDR2 from the germline V gene are SGHRS and YFSETQ. The CDR3 is 14 amino acids. DNA of the CDR3: TGCGCCAGCAGCTTGGCCGGACAGAACAATGAGCAGTTCTTC. Encoded protein: CASSLAGQNNEQFF.

V is TRBV7-2 and J is TRBJ2-5; D gene ambiguous. This CDR3 is 16 amino acids long. V dropped 3 bases and J dropped 2 bases, with 16 bases sitting between them. From germline, CDR1 is SGHTA and CDR2 FQGNSA. The CDR3 sequence: CASSFYRSSVQETQYF. The CDR3 nucleotides read TGTGCCAGCAGCTTTTACCGGTCTTCGGTGCAAGAGACCCAGTACTTC.

The rearrangement joins TRBV11-2 to TRBJ2-1, with 11 bases matching TRBD2. V lost 5 bases, J lost 5 bases, and 5 bases stayed unmatched. The CDR3 has 15 amino acids. Germline V CDR1 and CDR2: SGHAT, FQNNGV. The CDR3 loop reads CASSPGLAGHNEQFF. The CDR3 bases are TGTGCCAGCAGCCCCGGACTAGCGGGCCACAATGAGCAGTTCTTC.